This TCR beta chain appears in the sequencing data of a study of cytomegalovirus exposure and HLA in healthy donors. Use of 60 Vbeta and 13 Jbeta primers characterized the PCR. Profiled with immunoSEQ multiplex PCR; TCRdb holds only in-frame clones, not every one. The sample yields just over 200,000 clones, of which the top ten take up more than 0.95%. Study conclusions and caveats: The study recorded some 160 TCR beta chains that were cytomegalovirus-associated. In a later analysis, an Asian-associated ancestry cluster reportedly showed fewer N-insertions than the roughly 730-donor mean. Later analysis found that TCR beta chains associated with HLA were more clonally expanded than other, equally common chains.

Germline assignment: CDR1 SGHKS and CDR2 YYEKEE (reference sequence). Between the trimmed V and J ends, which lost 4 bases and 2 bases, there was a span of 7 bases. The CDR3 has 13 amino acids. About this clone itself: Antigen: not known.

The rearrangement links TRBV5-5 to TRBJ1-3, with D perhaps TRBD1 (5 bases). The sequence was obtained from a girl between 2 and 10 years old in good health and CMV-seropositive. Input material: PBMCs. CDR3 sequence reads: CASSDSTGNTIYF. For the CDR3, the DNA is TGTGCCAGCAGCGACAGTACTGGAAACACCATATATTTT.